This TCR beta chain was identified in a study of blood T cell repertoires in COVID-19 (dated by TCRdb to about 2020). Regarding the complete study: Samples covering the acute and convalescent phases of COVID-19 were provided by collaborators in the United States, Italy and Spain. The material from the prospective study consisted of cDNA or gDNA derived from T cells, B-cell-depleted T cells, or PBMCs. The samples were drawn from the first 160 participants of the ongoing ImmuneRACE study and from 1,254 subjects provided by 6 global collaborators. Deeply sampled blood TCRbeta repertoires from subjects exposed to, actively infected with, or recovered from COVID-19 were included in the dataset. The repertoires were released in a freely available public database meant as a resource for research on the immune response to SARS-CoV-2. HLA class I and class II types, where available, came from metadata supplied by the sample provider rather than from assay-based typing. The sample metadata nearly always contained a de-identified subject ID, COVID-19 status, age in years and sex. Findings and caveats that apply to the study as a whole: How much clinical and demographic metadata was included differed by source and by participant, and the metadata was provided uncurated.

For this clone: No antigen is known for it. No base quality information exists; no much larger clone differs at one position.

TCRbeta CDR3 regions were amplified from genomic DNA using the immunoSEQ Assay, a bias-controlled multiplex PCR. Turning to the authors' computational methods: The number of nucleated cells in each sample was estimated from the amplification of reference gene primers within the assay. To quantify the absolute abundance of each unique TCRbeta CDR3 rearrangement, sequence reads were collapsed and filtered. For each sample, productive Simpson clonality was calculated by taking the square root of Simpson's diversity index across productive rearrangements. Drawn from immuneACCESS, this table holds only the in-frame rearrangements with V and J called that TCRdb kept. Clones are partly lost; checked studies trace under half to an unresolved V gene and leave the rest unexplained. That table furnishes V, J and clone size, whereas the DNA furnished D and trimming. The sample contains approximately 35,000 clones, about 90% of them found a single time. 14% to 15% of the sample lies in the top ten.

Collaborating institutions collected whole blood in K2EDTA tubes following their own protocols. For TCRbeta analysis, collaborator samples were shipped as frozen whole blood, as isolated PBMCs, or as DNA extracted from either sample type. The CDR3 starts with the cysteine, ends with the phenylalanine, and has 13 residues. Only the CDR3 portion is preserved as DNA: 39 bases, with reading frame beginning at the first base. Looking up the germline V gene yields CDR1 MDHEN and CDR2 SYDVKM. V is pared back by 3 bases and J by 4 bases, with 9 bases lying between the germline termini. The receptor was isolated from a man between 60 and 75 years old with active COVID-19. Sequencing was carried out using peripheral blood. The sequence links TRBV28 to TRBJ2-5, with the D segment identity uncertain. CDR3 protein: CASSFRSSETQYF. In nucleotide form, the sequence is TGTGCCAGCAGTTTTAGGAGCTCAGAGACCCAGTACTTC.